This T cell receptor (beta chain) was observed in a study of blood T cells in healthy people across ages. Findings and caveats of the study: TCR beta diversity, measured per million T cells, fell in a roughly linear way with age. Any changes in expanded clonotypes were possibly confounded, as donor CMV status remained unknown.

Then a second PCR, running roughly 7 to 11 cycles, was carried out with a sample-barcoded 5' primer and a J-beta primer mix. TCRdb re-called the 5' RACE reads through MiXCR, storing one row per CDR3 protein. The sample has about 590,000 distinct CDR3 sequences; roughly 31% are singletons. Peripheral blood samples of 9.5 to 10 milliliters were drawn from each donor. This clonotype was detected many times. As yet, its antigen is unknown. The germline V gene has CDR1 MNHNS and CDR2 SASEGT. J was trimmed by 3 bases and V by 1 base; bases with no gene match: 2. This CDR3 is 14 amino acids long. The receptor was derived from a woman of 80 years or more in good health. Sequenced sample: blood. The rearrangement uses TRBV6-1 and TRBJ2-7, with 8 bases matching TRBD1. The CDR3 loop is CASSEGGQDYEQYF. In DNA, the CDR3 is TGTGCCAGCAGTGAAGGGGGACAGGACTACGAGCAGTACTTC.